A single sample is the source of the 18 T cell receptor beta chains below, sequenced in a study of PD-L1 blockade in urothelial cancer. Assay: immunoSEQ multiplex PCR; the TCRdb copy retains only in-frame clones and omits some. The data show under 95,000 clones, 65% to 85% seen once. Stated time point: pretreatment peripheral blood. The source was PBMCs, collected around atezolizumab (anti-PD-L1) treatment. The receptors shown here come from a man aged 55 to 70 with urothelial cancer.

The chain combines TRBV6-1 with TRBJ1-2; D is undetermined. The V end lost 6 bases, the J end lost 6 bases, and 14 bases lay between the germline ends. Germline V gene sequence: CDR1 MNHNS, CDR2 SASEGT. The CDR3 covers 13 residues. CDR3 loop: CASRTGSWNGYTF. The CDR3 bases are TGTGCCAGCAGGACCGGGAGCTGGAATGGCTACACCTTC.

The V and J genes are TRBV11-2 and TRBJ2-7; 11 positions agree with TRBD2. This CDR3 contains 15 residues. CDR1 is SGHAT, CDR2 FQNNGV, per germline. V trimming: 1 base; J trimming: 8 bases; junction bases outside the gene matches: 7. Here the CDR3 reads CASSLGSSGRAQQYF. As DNA, the CDR3 is TGTGCCAGCAGCTTAGGAAGTAGCGGGAGGGCCCAGCAGTACTTC.

CDR3 amino acids: CASSIASGGAGEQFF. CDR3 bases: TGTGCCAGTAGTATAGCAAGCGGGGGGGCCGGTGAGCAGTTCTTC. The J gene is TRBJ2-1, the V gene TRBV19; 10 bases fit TRBD2. Trimming at V came to 1 base and at J to 9 bases, leaving 6 bases not matched to a gene. This CDR3 spans 15 amino acids. CDR1 and CDR2 from the germline V gene are LNHDA and SQIVND (reference sequence). The complete variable domain, with remaining parts taken from reference TRBV19 and TRBJ2-1, reads DGGITQSPKYLFRKEGQNVTLSCEQNLNHDAMYWYRQDPGQGLRLIYYSQIVNDFQKGDIAEGYSVSREKKESFPLTVTSAQKNPTAFYLCASSIASGGAGEQFFGPGTRLTVL.

The J gene is TRBJ2-1, the V gene TRBV6-6; 16 bases match TRBD2. The ends lost 6 bases at V and 4 bases at J; junction bases unmatched: 3. CDR3 length equals 16 residues. Germline-derived CDR1 and CDR2 are MNHNY and SVGAGI (reference sequence). CDR3 loop: CASRGLAGGIYNEQFF. CDR3 bases: TGTGCCAGCAGGGGACTAGCGGGAGGGATATACAATGAGCAGTTCTTC.

V gene TRBV12-5 combines with J gene TRBJ2-1; weak D call: TRBD1 (5 bases). Looked up from germline, CDR1 is LGHNT and CDR2 is FRNRAP. V shed 1 base and J shed 3 bases, with 10 bases lying between them. The length of the CDR3 is 15 residues. In nucleotides, the CDR3 is TGTGCTAGTGGTTTGGGTCAGGGAAACTACAATGAGCAGTTCTTC. This codes for CASGLGQGNYNEQFF. Full variable domain (remainder filled in from reference TRBV12-5 and TRBJ2-1): DARVTQTPRHKVTEMGQEVTMRCQPILGHNTVFWYRQTMMQGLELLAYFRNRAPLDDSGMPKDRFSAEMPDATLATLKIQPSEPRDSAVYFCASGLGQGNYNEQFFGPGTRLTVL.

The gene calls are TRBV10-3 and TRBJ2-1, with TRBD2 matching 7 bases. CDR3 length: 15 amino acids. CDR1 and CDR2 from the germline V gene are ENHRY and SYGVKD. Germline trimming cut 1 base from V and 4 bases from J; bases unmatched to any gene: 4. The CDR3, as DNA: TGTGCCATCAGTGAGTATGTGGGAGGGTACAATGAGCAGTTCTTC. Protein product: CAISEYVGGYNEQFF.

This clone was observed once. The rearrangement links TRBV19 to TRBJ2-5; D gene unclear. The CDR3 is 13 residues long. Trimming took 3 bases from V and 5 from J, leaving 10 bases between them. Germline CDR1 is LNHDA and CDR2 is SQIVND (reference sequence). CDR3: CASSISGTETQYF. CDR3 DNA sequence: TGTGCCAGTAGTATTTCAGGAACGGAGACCCAGTACTTC. Based on the CDR3 plus reference TRBV19 and TRBJ2-5, the full variable domain is DGGITQSPKYLFRKEGQNVTLSCEQNLNHDAMYWYRQDPGQGLRLIYYSQIVNDFQKGDIAEGYSVSREKKESFPLTVTSAQKNPTAFYLCASSISGTETQYFGPGTRLLVL.

This chain connects TRBV28 to TRBJ2-6, with TRBD1 as a possible D gene (5 bases). Germline lookup yields CDR1 MDHEN and CDR2 SYDVKM. The CDR3 is made up of 15 amino acids. V lost 8 bases and J 0 bases, leaving 11 bases between the germline ends. The CDR3: CASRRGGSGANVLTF. The CDR3 DNA reads as TGTGCCAGCCGAAGGGGTGGCTCTGGGGCCAACGTCCTGACTTTC.

About this clone itself: Other DNA sequences from this sample encode an identical CDR3 as well. This chain joins TRBV7-2 and TRBJ2-1, with 8 bases aligning to TRBD2. The germline gives CDR1 SGHTA, CDR2 FQGNSA. The J segment lost 0 bases and the V segment lost 5 bases, leaving 3 bases of the junction unmatched. CDR3 size: 15 residues. The chain's CDR3 is CASSLSGNSYNEQFF. Here the CDR3 DNA reads TGTGCCAGCAGCCTTAGCGGGAACTCCTACAATGAGCAGTTCTTC.

The genes are TRBV7-3 and TRBJ2-1, with D uncertain. Germline CDR1 SGHTA, CDR2 FQGTGA. This CDR3 is built from 13 residues. V shed 4 bases and J shed 8 bases, with 12 bases lying between them. The CDR3: CASSSPESDEQFF. CDR3 nucleotides: TGTGCCAGCAGCTCACCAGAAAGCGATGAGCAGTTCTTC.

This chain uses TRBV6-5 with TRBJ1-2, with D possibly matching TRBD1 (5 bases). Trimming pared 5 bases from V and 11 bases from J, leaving 18 bases between. The CDR3 runs 13 residues. The V gene's germline CDR1 is MNHEY and CDR2 SVGAGI. The CDR3 coding sequence is TGTGCCAGCAGTGAGGTCCAGACAGCCCCTTACACCTTC. This codes for CASSEVQTAPYTF.

This chain uses TRBV7-6 with TRBJ2-3, with 7 bases fitting TRBD1. CDR3 length equals 18 residues. The germline V gene encodes CDR1 SGHVS and CDR2 FNYEAQ. V dropped 1 base and J dropped 0; count of bases not matched to a gene: 10. The CDR3 DNA reads TGTGCCAGCAGCTTAGGGTCAGGGGGACAACCTAGCACAGATACGCAGTATTTT. This translates into CASSLGSGGQPSTDTQYF.

The rearrangement uses TRBV21-1 and TRBJ1-2. TRBV21-1 is annotated as a pseudogene. There are 18 residues in the CDR3. CDR3 sequence reads: CASSIPGGDLTSNYGYTF. The CDR3 region has the DNA TGTGCCAGCAGCATTCCTGGGGGGGACTTAACTTCTAACTATGGCTACACCTTC.

This clone appeared once. The chain links TRBV10-1 to TRBJ2-2; tentative D call: TRBD2 (5 bases). V lost 0 bases to trimming and J lost 7 bases, with 18 bases between them. The CDR3 totals 17 residues. Germline V gene lookup returns CDR1 WNHNN and CDR2 SYGVQD (reference sequence). CDR3 in amino acids: CASSESVLATLGGELFF. The CDR3 DNA reads as TGCGCCAGCAGTGAGTCGGTATTAGCGACTCTTGGCGGGGAGCTGTTTTTT.

This clone was recorded only once. The J gene is TRBJ2-2, the V gene TRBV7-9; D is ambiguous. The CDR3 has 15 residues. V was pared by 5 bases and J by 4 bases, with 14 bases between. Germline assignment: CDR1 SEHNR and CDR2 FQNEAQ (reference sequence). The chain's CDR3 is CASSKEAVSTGELFF. The CDR3 DNA reads TGTGCCAGCAGCAAAGAAGCTGTTAGCACCGGGGAGCTGTTTTTT.

V is TRBV5-1 and J is TRBJ1-1; TRBD1 might be the D (6 bases). This CDR3 has 17 amino acids. Germline V gene lookup returns CDR1 SGHRS and CDR2 YFSETQ. V was cut by 1 base and J by 5 bases, with 21 bases left in between. In nucleotides, the CDR3 is TGCGCCAGCAGCTTGATCGGTTCTGGCGGGGGCCGGACTGAAGCTTTCTTT. Translating it yields CASSLIGSGGGRTEAFF.

V gene TRBV19 combines with J gene TRBJ2-2; 14 positions agree with TRBD2. In germline, CDR1 is LNHDA, CDR2 SQIVND (reference sequence). After removal of 3 bases from V and 7 bases from J, the junction contained 10 bases not matched to a gene. The CDR3 has 18 residues. The CDR3 loop is CASSIRGLAGARRGELFF. The DNA of the CDR3 is TGTGCCAGTAGTATCCGGGGACTAGCGGGGGCCCGACGCGGGGAGCTGTTTTTT.

V and J are TRBV7-8 and TRBJ2-2, with D possibly being TRBD1 (5 bases). This CDR3 comprises 15 residues. V was cut by 1 base and J by 1 base, with 7 bases left in between. Germline V lookup: CDR1 SGHVS, CDR2 FQNEAQ. CDR3 residues: CASSLGQRNTGELFF. As DNA, the CDR3 is TGTGCCAGCAGCTTAGGACAGAGGAACACCGGGGAGCTGTTTTTT.